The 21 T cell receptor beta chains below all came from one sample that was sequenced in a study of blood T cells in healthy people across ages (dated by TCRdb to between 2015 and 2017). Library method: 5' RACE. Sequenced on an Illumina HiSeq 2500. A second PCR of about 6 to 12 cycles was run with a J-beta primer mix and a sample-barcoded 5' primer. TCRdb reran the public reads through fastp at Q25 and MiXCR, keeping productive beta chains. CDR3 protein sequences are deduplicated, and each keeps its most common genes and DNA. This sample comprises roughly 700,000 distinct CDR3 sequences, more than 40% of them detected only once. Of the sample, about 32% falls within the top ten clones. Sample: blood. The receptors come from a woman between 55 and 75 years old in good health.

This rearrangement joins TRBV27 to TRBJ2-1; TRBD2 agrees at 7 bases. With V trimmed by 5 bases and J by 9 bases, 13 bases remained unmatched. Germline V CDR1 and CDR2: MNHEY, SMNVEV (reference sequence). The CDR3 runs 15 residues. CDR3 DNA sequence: TGTGCCAGCAGTCCCCAACGACTAGCTGGGGGTGAGCAGTTCTTC. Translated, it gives CASSPQRLAGGEQFF.

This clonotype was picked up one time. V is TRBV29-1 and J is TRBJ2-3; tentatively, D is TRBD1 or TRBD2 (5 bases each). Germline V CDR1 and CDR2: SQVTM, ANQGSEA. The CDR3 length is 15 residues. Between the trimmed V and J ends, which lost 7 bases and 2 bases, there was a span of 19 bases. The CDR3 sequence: CSGYQQDWYTDTQYF. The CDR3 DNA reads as TGCAGCGGATACCAACAGGACTGGTACACAGATACGCAGTATTTT.

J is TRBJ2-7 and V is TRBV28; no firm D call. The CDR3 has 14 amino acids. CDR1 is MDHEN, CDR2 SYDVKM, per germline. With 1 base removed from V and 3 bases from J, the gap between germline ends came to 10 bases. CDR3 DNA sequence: TGTGCCAGCAGTTTATTTACAGATAACTACGAGCAGTACTTC. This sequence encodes CASSLFTDNYEQYF.

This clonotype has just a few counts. CDR3 residues: CASGREQYF. CDR3 sequence (DNA): TGTGCCAGCGGGAGGGAGCAGTACTTC. The V call is TRBV7-2, the J call TRBJ2-7, with a tentative D call TRBD2 (6 bases). Germline lookup yields CDR1 SGHTA and CDR2 FQGNSA. The CDR3 consists of 9 residues. Trimming took 8 bases from V and 7 from J, leaving 6 bases between them.

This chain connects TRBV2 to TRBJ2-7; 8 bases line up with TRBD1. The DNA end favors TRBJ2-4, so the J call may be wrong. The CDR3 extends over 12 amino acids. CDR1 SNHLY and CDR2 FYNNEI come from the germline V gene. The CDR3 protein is CASRDRENIQYF. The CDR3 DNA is TGTGCCAGCAGGGACAGGGAAAACATTCAGTACTTC.

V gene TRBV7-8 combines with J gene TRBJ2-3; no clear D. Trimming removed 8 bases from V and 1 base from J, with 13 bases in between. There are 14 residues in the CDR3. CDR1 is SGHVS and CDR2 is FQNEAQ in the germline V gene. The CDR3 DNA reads TGTGCCAGCGGCCCAGTCCCCGGCACAGATACGCAGTATTTT. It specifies CASGPVPGTDTQYF.

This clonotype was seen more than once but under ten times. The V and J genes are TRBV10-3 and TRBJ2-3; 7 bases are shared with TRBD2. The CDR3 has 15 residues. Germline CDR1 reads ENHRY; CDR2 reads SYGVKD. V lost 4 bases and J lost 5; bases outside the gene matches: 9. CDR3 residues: CAISVGGSTGDTQYF. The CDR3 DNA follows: TGTGCCATCAGTGTGGGCGGGAGTACAGGAGATACGCAGTATTTT.

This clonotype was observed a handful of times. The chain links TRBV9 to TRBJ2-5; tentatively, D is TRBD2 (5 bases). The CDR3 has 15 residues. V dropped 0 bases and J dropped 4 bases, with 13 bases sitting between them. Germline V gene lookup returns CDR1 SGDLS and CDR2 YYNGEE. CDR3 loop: CASSVVEGFGETQYF. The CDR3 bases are TGTGCCAGCAGCGTAGTTGAGGGCTTCGGAGAGACCCAGTACTTC.

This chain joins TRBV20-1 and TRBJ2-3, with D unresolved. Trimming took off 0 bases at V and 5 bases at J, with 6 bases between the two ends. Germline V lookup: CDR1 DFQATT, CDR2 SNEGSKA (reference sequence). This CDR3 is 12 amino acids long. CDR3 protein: CSARDRVDTQYF. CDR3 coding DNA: TGCAGTGCTAGAGATCGGGTAGATACGCAGTATTTT.

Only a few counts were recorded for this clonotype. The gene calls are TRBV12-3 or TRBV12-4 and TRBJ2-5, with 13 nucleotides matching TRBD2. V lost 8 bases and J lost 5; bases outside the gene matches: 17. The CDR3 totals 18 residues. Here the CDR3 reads CASGYPGLAGNEGETQYF. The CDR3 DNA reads TGTGCCAGCGGTTACCCGGGACTAGCGGGGAATGAAGGGGAGACCCAGTACTTC.

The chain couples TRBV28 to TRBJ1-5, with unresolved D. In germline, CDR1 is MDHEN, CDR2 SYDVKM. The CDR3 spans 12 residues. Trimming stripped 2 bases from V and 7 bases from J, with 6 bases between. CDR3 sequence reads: CASSLQAQPQHF. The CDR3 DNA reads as TGTGCCAGCAGTTTACAGGCGCAGCCCCAGCATTTT.

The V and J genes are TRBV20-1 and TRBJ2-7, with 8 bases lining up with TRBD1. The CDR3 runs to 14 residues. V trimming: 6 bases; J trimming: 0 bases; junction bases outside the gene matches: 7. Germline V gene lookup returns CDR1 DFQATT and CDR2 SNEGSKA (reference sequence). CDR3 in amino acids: CSARGRVLSYEQYF. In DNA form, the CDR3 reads TGCAGTGCCAGGGGGCGGGTTCTCTCCTACGAGCAGTACTTC.

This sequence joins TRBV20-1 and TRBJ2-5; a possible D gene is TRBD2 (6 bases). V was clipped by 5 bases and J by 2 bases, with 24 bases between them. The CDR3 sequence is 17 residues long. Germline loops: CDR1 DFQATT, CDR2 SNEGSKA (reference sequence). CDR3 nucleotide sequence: TGCAGTGCTGCGACCTTGGGGAGGCAGTCAACTCAAGAGACCCAGTACTTC. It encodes CSAATLGRQSTQETQYF.

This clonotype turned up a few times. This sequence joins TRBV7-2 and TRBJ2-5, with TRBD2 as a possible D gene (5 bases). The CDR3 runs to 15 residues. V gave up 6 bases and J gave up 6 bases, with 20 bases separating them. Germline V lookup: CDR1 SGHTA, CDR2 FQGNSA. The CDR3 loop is CASRERSGRIQTQYF. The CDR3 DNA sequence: TGTGCCAGCAGAGAACGTTCGGGGAGAATTCAGACCCAGTACTTC. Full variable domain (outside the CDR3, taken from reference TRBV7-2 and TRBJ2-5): GAGVSQSPSNKVTEKGKDVELRCDPISGHTALYWYRQSLGQGLEFLIYFQGNSAPDKSGLPSDRFSAERTGGSVSTLTIQRTQQEDSAVYLCASRERSGRIQTQYFGPGTRLLVL.

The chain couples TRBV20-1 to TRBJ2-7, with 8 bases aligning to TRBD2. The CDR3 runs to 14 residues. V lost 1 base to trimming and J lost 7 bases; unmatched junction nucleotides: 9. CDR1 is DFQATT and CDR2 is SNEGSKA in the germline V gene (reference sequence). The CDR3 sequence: CSARGSAGAGEQYF. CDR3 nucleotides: TGCAGTGCTAGAGGTTCAGCGGGAGCGGGTGAGCAGTACTTC.

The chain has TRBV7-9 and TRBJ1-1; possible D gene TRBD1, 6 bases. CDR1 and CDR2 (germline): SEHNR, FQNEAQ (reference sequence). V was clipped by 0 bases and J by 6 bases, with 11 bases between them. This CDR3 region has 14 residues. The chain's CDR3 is CASSLAQGFAEAFF. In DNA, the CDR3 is TGTGCCAGCAGCTTAGCCCAGGGGTTCGCTGAAGCTTTCTTT. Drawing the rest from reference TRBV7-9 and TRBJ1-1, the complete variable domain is DTGVSQNPRHKITKRGQNVTFRCDPISEHNRLYWYRQTLGQGPEFLTYFQNEAQLEKSRLLSDRFSAERPKGSFSTLEIQRTEQGDSAMYLCASSLAQGFAEAFFGQGTRLTVV.

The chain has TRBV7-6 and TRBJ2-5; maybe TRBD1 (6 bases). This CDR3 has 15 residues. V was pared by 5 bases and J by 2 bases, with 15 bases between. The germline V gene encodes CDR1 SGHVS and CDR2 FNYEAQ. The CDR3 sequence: CASSRGGALQETQYF. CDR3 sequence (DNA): TGTGCCAGCAGCCGAGGGGGAGCCCTGCAAGAGACCCAGTACTTC.

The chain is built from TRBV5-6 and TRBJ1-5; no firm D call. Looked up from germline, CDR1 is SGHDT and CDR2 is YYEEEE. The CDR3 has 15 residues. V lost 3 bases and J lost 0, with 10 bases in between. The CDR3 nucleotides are TGTGCCAGCAGCTCCTCGAGGGTTAGCAATCAGCCCCAGCATTTT. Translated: CASSSSRVSNQPQHF.

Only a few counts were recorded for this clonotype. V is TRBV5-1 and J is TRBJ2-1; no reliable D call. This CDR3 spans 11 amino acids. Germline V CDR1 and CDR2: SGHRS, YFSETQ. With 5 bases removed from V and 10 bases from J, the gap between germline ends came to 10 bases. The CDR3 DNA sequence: TGCGCCAGCAGTCGGGCATTCGAGCAGTTCTTC. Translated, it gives CASSRAFEQFF. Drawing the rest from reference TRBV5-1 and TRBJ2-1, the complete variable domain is KAGVTQTPRYLIKTRGQQVTLSCSPISGHRSVSWYQQTPGQGLQFLFEYFSETQRNKGNFPGRFSGRQFSNSRSEMNVSTLELGDSALYLCASSRAFEQFFGPGTRLTVL.

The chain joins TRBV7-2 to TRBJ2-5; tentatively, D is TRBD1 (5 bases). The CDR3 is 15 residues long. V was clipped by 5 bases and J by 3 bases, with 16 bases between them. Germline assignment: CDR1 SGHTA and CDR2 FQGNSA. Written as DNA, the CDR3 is TGTGCCAGCAGCCCCCAAGCGATAGGGGAAGAGACCCAGTACTTC. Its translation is CASSPQAIGEETQYF.

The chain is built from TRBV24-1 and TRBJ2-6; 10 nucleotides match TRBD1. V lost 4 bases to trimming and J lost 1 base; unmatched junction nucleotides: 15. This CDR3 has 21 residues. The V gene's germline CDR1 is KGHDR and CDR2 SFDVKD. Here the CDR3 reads CATSDPLPGQGDSSGANVLTF. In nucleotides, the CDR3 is TGTGCCACCAGTGACCCGTTACCCGGACAGGGGGATTCTTCTGGGGCCAACGTCCTGACTTTC.